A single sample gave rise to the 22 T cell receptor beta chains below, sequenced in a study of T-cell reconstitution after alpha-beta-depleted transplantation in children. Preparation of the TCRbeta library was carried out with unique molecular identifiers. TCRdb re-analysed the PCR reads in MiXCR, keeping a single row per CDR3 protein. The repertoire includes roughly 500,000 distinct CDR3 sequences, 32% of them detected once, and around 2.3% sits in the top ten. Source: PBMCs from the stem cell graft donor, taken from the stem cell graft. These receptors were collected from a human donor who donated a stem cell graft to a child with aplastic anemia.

In nucleotides, the CDR3 is TGCGCCAGCAGCTCCGGGACAGGGGGGTATGAGCAGTTCTTC. Protein product: CASSSGTGGYEQFF. This chain links TRBV4-3 with TRBJ2-1, with 11 nucleotides matching TRBD1. The trim removed 5 bases at V and 8 bases at J, leaving 5 bases unmatched. The CDR3 contains 14 residues. Germline assignment: CDR1 LGHNA and CDR2 YSLEER.

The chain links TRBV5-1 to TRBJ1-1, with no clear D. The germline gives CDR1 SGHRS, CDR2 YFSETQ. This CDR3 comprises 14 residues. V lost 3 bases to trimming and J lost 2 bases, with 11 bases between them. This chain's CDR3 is CASSSATPNTEAFF. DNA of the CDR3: TGCGCCAGCAGCTCCGCCACTCCCAACACTGAAGCTTTCTTT.

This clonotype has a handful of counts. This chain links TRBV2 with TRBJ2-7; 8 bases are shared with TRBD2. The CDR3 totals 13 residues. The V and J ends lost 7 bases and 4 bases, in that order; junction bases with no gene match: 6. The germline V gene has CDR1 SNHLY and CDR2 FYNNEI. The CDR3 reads CASTASGPYEQYF. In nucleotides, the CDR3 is TGTGCCAGCACCGCTAGCGGGCCTTACGAGCAGTACTTC.

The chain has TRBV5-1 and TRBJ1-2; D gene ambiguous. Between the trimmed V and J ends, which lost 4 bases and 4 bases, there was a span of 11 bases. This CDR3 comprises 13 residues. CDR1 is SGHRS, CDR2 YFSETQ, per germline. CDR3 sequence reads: CASSPGNFYGYTF. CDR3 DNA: TGCGCCAGCAGCCCGGGGAATTTCTATGGCTACACCTTC.

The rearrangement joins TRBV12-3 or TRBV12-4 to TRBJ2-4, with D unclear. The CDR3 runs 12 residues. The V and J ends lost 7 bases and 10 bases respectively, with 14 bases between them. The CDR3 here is CASTNLKRIQYF. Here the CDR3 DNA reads TGTGCCAGCACCAACTTAAAGAGAATTCAGTACTTC.

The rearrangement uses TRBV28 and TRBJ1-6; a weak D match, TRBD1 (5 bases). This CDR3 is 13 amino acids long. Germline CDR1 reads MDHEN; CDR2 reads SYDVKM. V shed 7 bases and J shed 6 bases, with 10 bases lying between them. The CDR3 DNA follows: TGTGCCAGCATCGAAAGGGGTAATTCACCCCTCCACTTT. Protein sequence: CASIERGNSPLHF.

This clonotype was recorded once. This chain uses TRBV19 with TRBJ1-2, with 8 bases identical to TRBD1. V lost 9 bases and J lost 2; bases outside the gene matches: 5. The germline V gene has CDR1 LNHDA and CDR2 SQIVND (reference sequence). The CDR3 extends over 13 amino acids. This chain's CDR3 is CASTGGGNYGYTF. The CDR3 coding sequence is TGTGCCAGCACAGGGGGAGGCAACTATGGCTACACCTTC.

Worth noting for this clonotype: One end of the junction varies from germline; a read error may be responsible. Here the CDR3 reads CSARDDEAASVF. Written as DNA, the CDR3 is TGCAGTGCTAGAGATGATGAGGCCGCCTCGGTCTTC. The chain carries TRBV20-1 and TRBJ2-1; D not certain. The length of the CDR3 is 12 residues. Germline V gene lookup returns CDR1 DFQATT and CDR2 SNEGSKA (reference sequence).

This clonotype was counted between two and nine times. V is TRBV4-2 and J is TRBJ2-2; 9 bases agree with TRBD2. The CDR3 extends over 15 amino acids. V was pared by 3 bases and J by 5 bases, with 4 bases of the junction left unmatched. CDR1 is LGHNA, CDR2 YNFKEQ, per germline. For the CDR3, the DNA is TGTGCCAGCAGCCAGCTAGCGGGACGGACCGGGGAGCTGTTTTTT. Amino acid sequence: CASSQLAGRTGELFF.

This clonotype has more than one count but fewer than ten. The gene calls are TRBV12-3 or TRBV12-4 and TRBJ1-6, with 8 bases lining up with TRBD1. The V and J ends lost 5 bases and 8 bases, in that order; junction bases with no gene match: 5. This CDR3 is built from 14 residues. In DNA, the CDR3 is TGTGCCAGCAGTCAGGGGGCGTTTCATTCACCCCTCCACTTT. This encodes CASSQGAFHSPLHF.

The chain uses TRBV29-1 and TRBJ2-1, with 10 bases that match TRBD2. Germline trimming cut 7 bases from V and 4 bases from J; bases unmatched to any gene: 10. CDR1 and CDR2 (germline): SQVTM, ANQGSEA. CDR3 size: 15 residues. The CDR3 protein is CSAPTGTSDYNEQFF. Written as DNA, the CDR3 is TGCAGCGCCCCAACCGGGACTAGCGATTACAATGAGCAGTTCTTC.

The CDR3 loop is CSVTTRTGANVLTF. The CDR3 DNA reads as TGCAGCGTCACAACAAGAACTGGGGCCAACGTCCTGACTTTC. The chain links TRBV29-1 to TRBJ2-6; D uncertain. Trimming left V 6 bases short and J 2 bases short, with 11 bases between. CDR3 size: 14 residues. The germline CDR1 and CDR2 sequences are SQVTM and ANQGSEA.

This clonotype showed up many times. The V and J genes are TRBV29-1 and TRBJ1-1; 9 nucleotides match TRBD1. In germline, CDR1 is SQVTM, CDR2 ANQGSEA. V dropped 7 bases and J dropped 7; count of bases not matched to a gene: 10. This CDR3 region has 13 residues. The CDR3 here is CSASDRGKGEAFF. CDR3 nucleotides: TGCAGCGCCTCGGACAGGGGTAAGGGTGAAGCTTTCTTT.

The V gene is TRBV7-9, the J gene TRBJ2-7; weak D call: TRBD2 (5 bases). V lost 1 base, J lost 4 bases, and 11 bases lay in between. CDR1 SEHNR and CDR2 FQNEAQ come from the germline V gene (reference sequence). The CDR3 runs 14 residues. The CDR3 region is CASSLVGVLYEQYF. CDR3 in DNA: TGTGCCAGCAGCTTAGTGGGAGTGTTGTACGAGCAGTACTTC. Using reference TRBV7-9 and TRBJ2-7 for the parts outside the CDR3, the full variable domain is DTGVSQNPRHKITKRGQNVTFRCDPISEHNRLYWYRQTLGQGPEFLTYFQNEAQLEKSRLLSDRFSAERPKGSFSTLEIQRTEQGDSAMYLCASSLVGVLYEQYFGPGTRLTVT.

The CDR3 DNA sequence: TGCGCCAGCAGTGGTGGGGGGGTGGTGGGGAACACTGAAGCTTTCTTT. Protein sequence: CASSGGGVVGNTEAFF. The chain has TRBV10-2 and TRBJ1-1; weak D call: TRBD1 (5 bases). This CDR3 comprises 16 residues. The germline V gene has CDR1 WSHSY and CDR2 SAAADI. V was pared by 4 bases and J by 1 base, with 16 bases between.

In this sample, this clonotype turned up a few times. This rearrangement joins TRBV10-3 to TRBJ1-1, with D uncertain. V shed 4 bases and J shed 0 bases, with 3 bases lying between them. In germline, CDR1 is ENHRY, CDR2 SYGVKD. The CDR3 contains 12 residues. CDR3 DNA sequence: TGTGCCATCAGTGCGGTGAACACTGAAGCTTTCTTT. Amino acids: CAISAVNTEAFF.

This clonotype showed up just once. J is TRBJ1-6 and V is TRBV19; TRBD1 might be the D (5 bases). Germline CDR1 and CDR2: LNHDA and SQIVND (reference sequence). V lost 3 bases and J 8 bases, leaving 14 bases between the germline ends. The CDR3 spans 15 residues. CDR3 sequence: CASSMGAGVDSPLHF. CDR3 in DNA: TGTGCCAGTAGTATGGGAGCGGGGGTGGATTCACCCCTCCACTTT.

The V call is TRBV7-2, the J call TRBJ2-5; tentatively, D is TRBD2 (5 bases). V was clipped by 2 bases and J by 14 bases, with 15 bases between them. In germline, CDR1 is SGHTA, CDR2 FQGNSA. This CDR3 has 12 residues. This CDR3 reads CASSLSERAAYF. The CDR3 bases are TGTGCCAGCAGCTTATCAGAGAGGGCGGCATACTTC.

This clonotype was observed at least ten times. DNA of the CDR3: TGCAGTGCTAAGAGGGACACTGAAGCTTTCTTT. As protein: CSAKRDTEAFF. This chain uses TRBV20-1 with TRBJ1-1; D unclear. The CDR3 sequence is 11 residues long. Germline V gene data show CDR1 as DFQATT and CDR2 as SNEGSKA (reference sequence). Trimming pared 4 bases from V and 3 bases from J, leaving 6 bases between.

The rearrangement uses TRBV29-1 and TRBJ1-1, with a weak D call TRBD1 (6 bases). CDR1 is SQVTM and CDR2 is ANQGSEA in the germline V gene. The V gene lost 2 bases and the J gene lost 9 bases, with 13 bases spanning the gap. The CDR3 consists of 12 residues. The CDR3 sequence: CSVELVQGKAFF. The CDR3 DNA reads TGCAGCGTTGAATTGGTCCAGGGGAAAGCTTTCTTT. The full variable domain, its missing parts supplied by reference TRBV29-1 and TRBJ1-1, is SAVISQKPSRDICQRGTSLTIQCQVDSQVTMMFWYRQQPGQSLTLIATANQGSEATYESGFVIDKFPISRPNLTFSTLTVSNMSPEDSSIYLCSVELVQGKAFFGQGTRLTVV.

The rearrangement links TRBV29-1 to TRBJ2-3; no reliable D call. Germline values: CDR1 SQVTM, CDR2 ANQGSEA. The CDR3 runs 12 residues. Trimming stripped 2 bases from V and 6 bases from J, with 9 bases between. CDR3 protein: CSVEPYSDTQYF. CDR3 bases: TGCAGCGTTGAACCATACTCGGATACGCAGTATTTT.

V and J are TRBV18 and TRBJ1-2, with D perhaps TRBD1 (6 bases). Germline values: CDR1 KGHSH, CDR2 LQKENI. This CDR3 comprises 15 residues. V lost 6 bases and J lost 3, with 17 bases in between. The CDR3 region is CASSSGQGGHYGYTF. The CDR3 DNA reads TGTGCCAGCTCTTCAGGACAAGGGGGTCACTATGGCTACACCTTC.